This TCR beta chain is drawn from a study of CD8 T cells in Susac syndrome. Background on the study: Patients with Susac syndrome were therapy-naive, treated with corticosteroids, or treated with intravenous immunoglobulin alone when blood was collected.

The CDR3 sequence is 16 residues long. V gave up 0 bases and J gave up 3 bases; unmatched junction bases: 6. From germline, CDR1 is SGHRS and CDR2 YFSETQ. FACS was used to enrich TEMRA cells, whereas the CD8+ and CD4+ T cells were obtained by negative isolation. An amount of RNA that ranged from roughly 0.5 to 1 ug was reverse transcribed with random hexamers. MiXCR, applied by TCRdb to the immunoSEQ multiplex PCR reads, yields one record per CDR3 protein. The sample shows 100,000 or so distinct CDR3 sequences, roughly 94% of them seen only once. Sequencing used CD4+ T cells from PBMCs. The receptor's source is a human donor with Susac syndrome. The chain carries TRBV5-1 and TRBJ1-1; 9 bases match TRBD1. The CDR3 DNA sequence: TGCGCCAGCAGCTTGGTGGCGTGGGACAGGGACACTGAAGCTTTCTTT. It encodes CASSLVAWDRDTEAFF.